Described below is a single T cell receptor (beta chain) sequence and its context. Germline V lookup: CDR1 MGHRA, CDR2 YSYEKL. The CDR3 consists of 14 residues. The V gene end was trimmed by 0 bases and the J gene end by 9 bases; junction bases not matched to a gene: 4. Profiling relied on immunoSEQ multiplex PCR, and the TCRdb table lists in-frame clones only, not all of them. This table has 40,000 to 50,000 clones, 85% to 95% appearing once. This sample stems from a study of T cell changes during pregnancy in multiple sclerosis. This clonotype was sampled from a female donor in good health, enrolled as a control in a pregnancy study. The chain carries TRBV4-1 and TRBJ2-2; TRBD1 agrees at 7 bases. This sample comprised CD4+ T cells from peripheral blood mononuclear cells, obtained in the second trimester of pregnancy. The CDR3 DNA follows: TGCGCCAGCAGCCAAGAAACAGGGGCGCGGGAGCTGTTTTTT. Amino acid sequence: CASSQETGARELFF.